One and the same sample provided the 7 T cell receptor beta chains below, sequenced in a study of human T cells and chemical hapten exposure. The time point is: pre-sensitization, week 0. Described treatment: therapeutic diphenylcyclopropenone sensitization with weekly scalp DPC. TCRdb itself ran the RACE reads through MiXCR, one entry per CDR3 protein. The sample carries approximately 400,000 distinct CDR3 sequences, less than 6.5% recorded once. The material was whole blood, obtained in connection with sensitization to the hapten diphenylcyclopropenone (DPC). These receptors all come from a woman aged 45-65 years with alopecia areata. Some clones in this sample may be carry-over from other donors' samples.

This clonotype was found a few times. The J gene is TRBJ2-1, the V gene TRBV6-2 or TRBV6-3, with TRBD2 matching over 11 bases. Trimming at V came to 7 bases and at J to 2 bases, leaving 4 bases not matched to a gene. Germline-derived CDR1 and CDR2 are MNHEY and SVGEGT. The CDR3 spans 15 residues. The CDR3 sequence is CASKSSGGPYNEQFF. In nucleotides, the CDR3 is TGTGCCAGCAAATCTAGCGGGGGGCCCTACAATGAGCAGTTCTTC.

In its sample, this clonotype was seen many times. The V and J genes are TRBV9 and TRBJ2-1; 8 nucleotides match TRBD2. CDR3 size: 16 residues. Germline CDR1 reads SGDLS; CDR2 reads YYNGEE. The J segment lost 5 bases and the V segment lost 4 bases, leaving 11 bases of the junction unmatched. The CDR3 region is CASSWGAGVINNEQFF. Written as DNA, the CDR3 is TGTGCCAGCAGCTGGGGAGCGGGAGTTATCAACAATGAGCAGTTCTTC. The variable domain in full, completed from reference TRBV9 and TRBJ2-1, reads DSGVTQTPKHLITATGQRVTLRCSPRSGDLSVYWYQQSLDQGLQFLIQYYNGEERAKGNILERFSAQQFPDLHSELNLSSLELGDSALYFCASSWGAGVINNEQFFGPGTRLTVL.

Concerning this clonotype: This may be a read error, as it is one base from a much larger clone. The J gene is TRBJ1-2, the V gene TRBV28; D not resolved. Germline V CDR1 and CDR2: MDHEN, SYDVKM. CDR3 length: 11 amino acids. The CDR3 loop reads CASRAGSGCTF. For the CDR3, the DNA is TGTGCCAGCAGAGCGGGGAGCGGCTGCACCTTC.

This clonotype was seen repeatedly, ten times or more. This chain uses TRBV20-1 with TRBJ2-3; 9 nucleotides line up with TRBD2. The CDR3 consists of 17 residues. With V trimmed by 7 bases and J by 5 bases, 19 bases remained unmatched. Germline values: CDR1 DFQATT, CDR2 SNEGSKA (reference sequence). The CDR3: CSGRHKDSGRLRDTQYF. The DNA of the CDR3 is TGCAGTGGTCGCCACAAAGATAGCGGGAGATTGAGAGATACGCAGTATTTT.

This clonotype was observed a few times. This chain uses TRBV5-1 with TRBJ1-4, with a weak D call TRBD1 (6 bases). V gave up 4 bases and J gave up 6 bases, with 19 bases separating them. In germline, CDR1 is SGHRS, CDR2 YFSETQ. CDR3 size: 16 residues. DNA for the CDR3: TGCGCCAGCAGCCCGGAATGGACAGACAAGTATGAAAAACTGTTTTTT. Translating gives CASSPEWTDKYEKLFF.

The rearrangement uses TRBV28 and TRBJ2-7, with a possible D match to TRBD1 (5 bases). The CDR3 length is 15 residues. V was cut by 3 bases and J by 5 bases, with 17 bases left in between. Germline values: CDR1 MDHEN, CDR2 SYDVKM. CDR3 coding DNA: TGTGCCAGCAGTTTTAGGGGTCCTCGGGTGCACGAGCAGTACTTC. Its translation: CASSFRGPRVHEQYF.

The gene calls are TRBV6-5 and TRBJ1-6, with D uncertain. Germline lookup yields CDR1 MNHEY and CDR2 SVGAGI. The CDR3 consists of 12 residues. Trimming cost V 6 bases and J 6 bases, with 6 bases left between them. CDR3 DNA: TGTGCCAGCAGCATGGGTAATTCACCCCTCCACTTT. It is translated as CASSMGNSPLHF.